The rows below give T cell receptor beta chains drawn from one sample of a study of cytomegalovirus exposure and HLA in healthy donors. Profiling relied on immunoSEQ multiplex PCR, and the TCRdb table lists in-frame clones only, not all of them. The profile shows around 190,000 clones, around 77% of them singletons. The sample consisted of PBMCs. Receptor source: a man between 60 and 75 years old in good health and CMV-seronegative. Both conserved end residues are part of each CDR3. Each record gives: V gene, CDR3 length, clone size, D gene, J gene, CDR3 DNA, CDR3 protein. D genes are given only for firm matches. Clone sizes are given selectively: once, few, many, or a class where the clone is expanded.

V gene: TRBV19
CDR3 length: 16
clone size: few
D gene: TRBD2
J gene: TRBJ2-1
CDR3 DNA: TGTGCCAGTAGTAATAGACTAGCGGGGGGCCACAATGAGCAGTTCTTC
CDR3 protein: CASSNRLAGGHNEQFF

V gene: TRBV28
CDR3 length: 14
clone size: .
D gene: .
J gene: TRBJ2-2
CDR3 DNA: TGTGCCAGCAGGCGACAGCGGAACACCGGGGAGCTGTTTTTT
CDR3 protein: CASRRQRNTGELFF

V gene: TRBV29-1
CDR3 length: 13
clone size: .
D gene: .
J gene: TRBJ1-2
CDR3 DNA: TGCAGCGTCGTAACTCTAGCGGGCTATGGCTACACCTTC
CDR3 protein: CSVVTLAGYGYTF

V gene: TRBV29-1
CDR3 length: 14
clone size: .
D gene: .
J gene: TRBJ1-1
CDR3 DNA: TGCAGCGTCCTGATGTGGGGCATGAACACTGAAGCTTTCTTT
CDR3 protein: CSVLMWGMNTEAFF

V gene: TRBV9
CDR3 length: 16
clone size: .
D gene: TRBD1
J gene: TRBJ2-7
CDR3 DNA: TGTGCCAGCAGCAGAAGACCGGGACAGGGATCCTACGAGCAGTACTTC
CDR3 protein: CASSRRPGQGSYEQYF

V gene: TRBV7-2
CDR3 length: 13
clone size: .
D gene: TRBD1
J gene: TRBJ1-1
CDR3 DNA: TGTGCCAGCAACCCCGGACAGGGTGTAGGAGCTTTCTTT
CDR3 protein: CASNPGQGVGAFF

V gene: TRBV19
CDR3 length: 13
clone size: .
D gene: .
J gene: TRBJ1-2
CDR3 DNA: TGTGCCAGTAGTATACGGAGGGGTGATGGCTACACCTTC
CDR3 protein: CASSIRRGDGYTF

V gene: TRBV4-1
CDR3 length: 16
clone size: .
D gene: TRBD1
J gene: TRBJ2-7
CDR3 DNA: TGCGCCAGCAGCCAATGGACAGGGTCCTCGGTCTACGAGCAGTACTTC
CDR3 protein: CASSQWTGSSVYEQYF

V gene: TRBV5-1
CDR3 length: 15
clone size: .
D gene: TRBD1
J gene: TRBJ1-2
CDR3 DNA: TGCGCCAGCAGCCAACGACAGGGAGCTAACTATGGCTACACCTTC
CDR3 protein: CASSQRQGANYGYTF

V gene: TRBV11-2
CDR3 length: 13
clone size: .
D gene: TRBD1
J gene: TRBJ1-2
CDR3 DNA: TGTGCCAGCAGCACCGGGACAGGGTATGGCTACACCTTC
CDR3 protein: CASSTGTGYGYTF

V gene: TRBV6-1
CDR3 length: 14
clone size: once
D gene: TRBD1
J gene: TRBJ1-1
CDR3 DNA: TGTGCCAGCAGTTCAGGGGGCTCGGGGACTGAAGCTTTCTTT
CDR3 protein: CASSSGGSGTEAFF